This T cell receptor beta chain appears in the sequencing data of a study of blood T cell repertoires in COVID-19. For the study at large: From the United States, Italy and Spain came samples of acute and convalescent COVID-19. Sources were T cells, B-cell-depleted T cells, or PBMCs; the material itself was cDNA or gDNA.

On this clone: Other DNA sequences in this sample translate to the same CDR3.

The CDR3 is 14 residues long. The germline CDR1 and CDR2 sequences are SGHRS and YFSETQ. The V gene end was trimmed by 4 bases and the J gene end by 5 bases; junction bases not matched to a gene: 5. Under the authors' procedure: From reference gene primer amplification, estimates of nucleated cell counts were derived. TCRdb's copy holds only in-frame clones and misses some; the assay was immunoSEQ multiplex PCR. Clonal size and the V and J genes are those of that table, whereas D and trimming came from the DNA. The sample yields a few hundred thousand clones, 75% to 90% seen once. The sequenced material came from peripheral blood. The gene calls are TRBV5-1 and TRBJ1-1, with 10 bases fitting TRBD1. This sequence was found in a woman aged 70-85 years with acute or convalescent COVID-19. In DNA, the CDR3 is TGCGCCAGCAGCCCTGGGGACAGGGGAACTGAAGCTTTCTTT. The encoded protein is CASSPGDRGTEAFF.